These T cell receptor beta chains were read from a single sample in a study of blood T cell repertoires in COVID-19. Only in-frame clones appear in the TCRdb table, and some are missing; sequencing was by immunoSEQ multiplex PCR. The repertoire has about 93,000 clones, approximately 80% of them found once; the top ten carry 15% to 20%. Input material: peripheral blood. Receptors originate from a human donor in a cohort sampled during active COVID-19. CDR3s include the opening cysteine and the closing phenylalanine or tryptophan. D genes are given only for firm matches. Where a row states a size, it is once, few, many or the class of an expanded clone; other rows omit it.

-	TRBV9	-	TRBJ2-3	TGTGCCAGCAGCCGCACCGCGGGCGAGGGCAAGAAGCAGTATTTT	CASSRTAGEGKKQYF
-	TRBV5-1	-	TRBJ2-4	TGCGCCAGCAGCCCGACACTAGCCAAAAACATTCAGTACTTC	CASSPTLAKNIQYF
TRBD2	TRBV3-1/TRBV3-2	-	TRBJ2-1	TGTGCCAGCAGCCAAGGGCTAGCGGGAGGGACTGAGCAGTTCTTC	CASSQGLAGGTEQFF
-	TRBV11-2	-	TRBJ2-5	TGTGCCAGCAGCTTAGGTTCCGGAGAGACCCAGTACTTC	CASSLGSGETQYF
-	TRBV5-6	-	TRBJ2-7	TGTGCCAGCAGCTTGTTTGACAGACACTCCTACGAGCAGTACTTC	CASSLFDRHSYEQYF
-	TRBV5-8	-	TRBJ2-5	TGTGCCAGCAGGGCCAGGGGCTTTTCGGGCAAAGAGGCCAAAGAGACCCAGTACTTC	CASRARGFSGKEAKETQYF
-	TRBV6-1	-	TRBJ1-5	TGTGCCAGCAGTGAATTGGAGACCCTATATCAACAGCCCCAGCATTTT	CASSELETLYQQPQHF
TRBD2	TRBV3-1/TRBV3-2	-	TRBJ2-2	TGTGCCAGCAGCCAAAGGACTAGGACCGGGGAGCTGTTTTTT	CASSQRTRTGELFF
-	TRBV28	-	TRBJ1-6	TGTGCCAGCAGTTTGGGCCAGACAAATTCACCCCTCCACTTT	CASSLGQTNSPLHF
-	TRBV27	-	TRBJ1-5	TGTGCCAGCAGTCTAAGGACCGCCCCAGGCCAATCAGCGGCCCAGCATTTT	CASSLRTAPGQSAAQHF
-	TRBV2	-	TRBJ1-2	TGTGCCAGCAGTGAAGCGCTCCCGAGTTTCTATGGCTACACCTTC	CASSEALPSFYGYTF
-	TRBV12-3/TRBV12-4	-	TRBJ1-2	TGTGCCAGCAGCCGGGGTTCCGGGTATGGCTACACCTTC	CASSRGSGYGYTF
TRBD1	TRBV5-4	-	TRBJ1-1	TGTGCCAGCAACCGACAGGGGGGGATGAACACTGAAGCTTTCTTT	CASNRQGGMNTEAFF
-	TRBV5-4	-	TRBJ2-3	TGTGCCAGCAGCTTAAGACAGCATAGCACAGATACGCAGTATTTT	CASSLRQHSTDTQYF
TRBD2	TRBV2	few	TRBJ2-7	TGTGCCAGCAGAGACCTGACTAGCGGCGGGGGCGAGCAGTACTTC	CASRDLTSGGGEQYF